The subject of this entry is one TCR beta chain. The sample is drawn from a study of blood T cell repertoires in COVID-19. About the research overall: Spain, Italy and the United States supplied samples that represented acute and convalescent COVID-19. The analysed material was cDNA or gDNA that came from T cells, B-cell-depleted T cells, or PBMCs.

This CDR3 has 13 residues. CDR1 SGHDT and CDR2 YYEEEE come from the germline V gene. Between the trimmed V and J ends, which lost 6 bases and 2 bases, there was a span of 8 bases. Original data processing: Amplified reference gene primers provided the basis for estimating nucleated cell counts. The table came from immunoSEQ multiplex PCR; TCRdb's copy has only in-frame clones and leaves some out. V and J calls and clone size follow that table, whereas D and trimming were derived from the DNA. The sample records 200,000 to 250,000 clones, more than 80% being singletons. Material for sequencing was peripheral blood. The receptor comes from a woman aged 80 or older with acute or convalescent COVID-19. The V gene is TRBV5-6, the J gene TRBJ2-2; no clear D gene. Here the CDR3 reads CASILLNTGELFF. In DNA, the CDR3 is TGTGCCAGCATACTCCTAAACACCGGGGAGCTGTTTTTT.